This TCR beta chain stems from a study of T cell responses to AZD1222 COVID-19 vaccine. General study results and limits: White British donors predominated, females outnumbered males, and clonal diversity was possibly underestimated. The study reported that nearly half of spike-specific TCRs target unmutated variant regions.

Repertoires were generated with immunoSEQ multiplex PCR, while TCRdb's copy carries only in-frame clones and drops some. The table records 150,000 to 250,000 clones, 93% of them present only once. For this clone: The antigen remains undetermined.

Germline V gives CDR1 SGHDT, CDR2 YYEEEE. CDR3 length equals 15 residues. The V and J ends lost 4 bases and 8 bases respectively, with 18 bases between them. The clonotype originates from an adult who received the AZD1222 COVID-19 vaccine. The J gene is TRBJ1-4, the V gene TRBV5-6, with D uncertain. Material: peripheral blood, obtained 28 days after the second AZD1222 dose. The CDR3: CASSLSGEAFEKLFF. CDR3 in DNA: TGTGCCAGCAGCCTCTCGGGAGAAGCGTTCGAAAAACTGTTTTTT.